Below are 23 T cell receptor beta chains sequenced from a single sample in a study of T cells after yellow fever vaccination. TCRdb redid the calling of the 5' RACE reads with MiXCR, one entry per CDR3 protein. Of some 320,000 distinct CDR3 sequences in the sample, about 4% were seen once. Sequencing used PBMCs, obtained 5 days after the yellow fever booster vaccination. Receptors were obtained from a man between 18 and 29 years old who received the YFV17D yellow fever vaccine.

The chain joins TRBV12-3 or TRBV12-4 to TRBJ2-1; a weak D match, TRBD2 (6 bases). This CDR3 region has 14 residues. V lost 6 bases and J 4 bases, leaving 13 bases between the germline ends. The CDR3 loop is CASRWASVYNEQFF. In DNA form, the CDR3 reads TGTGCCAGCAGATGGGCTAGCGTTTACAATGAGCAGTTCTTC.

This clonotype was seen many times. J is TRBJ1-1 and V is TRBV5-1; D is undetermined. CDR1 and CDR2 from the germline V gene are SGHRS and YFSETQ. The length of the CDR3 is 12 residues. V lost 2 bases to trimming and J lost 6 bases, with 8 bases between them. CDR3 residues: CASSLEAPEAFF. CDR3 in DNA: TGCGCCAGCAGCTTAGAGGCCCCTGAAGCTTTCTTT.

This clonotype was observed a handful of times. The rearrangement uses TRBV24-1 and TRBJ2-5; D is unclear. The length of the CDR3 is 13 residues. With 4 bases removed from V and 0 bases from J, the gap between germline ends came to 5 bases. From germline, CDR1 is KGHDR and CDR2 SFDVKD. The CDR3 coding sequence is TGTGCCACCAGTGAATATAACCAAGAGACCCAGTACTTC. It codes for CATSEYNQETQYF.

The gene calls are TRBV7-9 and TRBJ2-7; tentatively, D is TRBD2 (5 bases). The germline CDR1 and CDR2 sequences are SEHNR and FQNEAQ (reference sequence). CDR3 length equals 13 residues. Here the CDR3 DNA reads TGTGCCAGCAGCTTTATAGGGCAGGAGGCTTCGCACGTC. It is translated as CASSFIGQEASHV.

The CDR3, as DNA: TGCGCCAGCAGCTTGGCCGGGGGGATCTCTGGAAACACCATATATTTT. Protein product: CASSLAGGISGNTIYF. This sequence joins TRBV5-1 and TRBJ1-3; D may be TRBD1 (5 bases). This CDR3 contains 16 residues. Germline V gene data show CDR1 as SGHRS and CDR2 as YFSETQ. With 0 bases removed from V and 0 bases from J, the gap between germline ends came to 10 bases.

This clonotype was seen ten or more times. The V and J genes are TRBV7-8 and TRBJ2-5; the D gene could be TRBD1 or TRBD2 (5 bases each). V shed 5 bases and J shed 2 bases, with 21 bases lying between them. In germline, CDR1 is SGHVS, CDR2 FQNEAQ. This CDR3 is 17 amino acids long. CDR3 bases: TGTGCCAGCAGCCCCAGGCTGGGGCTTGGGGGTCAAGAGACCCAGTACTTC. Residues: CASSPRLGLGGQETQYF. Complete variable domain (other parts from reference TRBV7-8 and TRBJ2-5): GAGVSQSPRYKVAKRGQDVALRCDPISGHVSLFWYQQALGQGPEFLTYFQNEAQLDKSGLPSDRFFAERPEGSVSTLKIQRTQQEDSAVYLCASSPRLGLGGQETQYFGPGTRLLVL.

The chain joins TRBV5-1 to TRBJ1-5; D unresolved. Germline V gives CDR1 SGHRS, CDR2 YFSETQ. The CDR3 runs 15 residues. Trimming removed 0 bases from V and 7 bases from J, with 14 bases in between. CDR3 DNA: TGCGCCAGCAGCTTGGCCCCGGGGTTGACGCAGCCCCAGCATTTT. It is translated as CASSLAPGLTQPQHF.

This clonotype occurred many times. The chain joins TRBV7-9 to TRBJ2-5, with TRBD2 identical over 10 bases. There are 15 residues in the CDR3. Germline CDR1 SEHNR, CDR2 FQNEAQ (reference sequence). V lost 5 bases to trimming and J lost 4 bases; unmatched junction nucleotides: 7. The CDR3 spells CASSPWTSGTETQYF. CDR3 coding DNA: TGTGCCAGCAGCCCTTGGACTAGCGGAACAGAGACCCAGTACTTC.

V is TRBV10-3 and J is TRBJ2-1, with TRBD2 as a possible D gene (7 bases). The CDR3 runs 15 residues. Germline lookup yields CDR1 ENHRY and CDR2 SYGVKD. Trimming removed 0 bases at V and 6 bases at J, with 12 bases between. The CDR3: CAISESEGGPNEQFF. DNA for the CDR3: TGTGCCATCAGTGAGTCCGAGGGGGGGCCCAATGAGCAGTTCTTC.

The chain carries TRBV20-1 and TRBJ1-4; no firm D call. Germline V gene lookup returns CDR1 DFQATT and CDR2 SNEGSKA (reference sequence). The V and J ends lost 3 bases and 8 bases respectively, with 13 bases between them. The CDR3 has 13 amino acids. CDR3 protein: CSASLGGAEKLFF. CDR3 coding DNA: TGCAGTGCTAGTCTTGGAGGTGCGGAAAAACTGTTTTTT.

The chain's CDR3 is CASSYDQVQYF. CDR3 bases: TGCGCCAGCAGCTACGACCAGGTGCAGTACTTC. The chain uses TRBV5-1 and TRBJ2-7, with D hard to call. Trimming stripped 3 bases from V and 9 bases from J, with 10 bases between. The CDR3 sequence is 11 residues long. Looked up from germline, CDR1 is SGHRS and CDR2 is YFSETQ.

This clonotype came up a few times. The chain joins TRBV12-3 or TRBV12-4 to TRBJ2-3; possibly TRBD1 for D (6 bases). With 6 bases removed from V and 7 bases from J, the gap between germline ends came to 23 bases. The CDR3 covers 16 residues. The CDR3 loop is CASSQVGAGIKNTQYF. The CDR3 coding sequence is TGTGCCAGCAGCCAAGTGGGGGCAGGGATAAAAAATACGCAGTATTTT.

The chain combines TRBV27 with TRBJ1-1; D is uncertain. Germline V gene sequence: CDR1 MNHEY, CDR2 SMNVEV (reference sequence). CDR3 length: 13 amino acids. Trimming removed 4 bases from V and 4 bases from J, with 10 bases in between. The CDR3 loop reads CASSSTSGTEAFF. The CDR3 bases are TGTGCCAGCAGTTCGACCTCCGGCACTGAAGCTTTCTTT.

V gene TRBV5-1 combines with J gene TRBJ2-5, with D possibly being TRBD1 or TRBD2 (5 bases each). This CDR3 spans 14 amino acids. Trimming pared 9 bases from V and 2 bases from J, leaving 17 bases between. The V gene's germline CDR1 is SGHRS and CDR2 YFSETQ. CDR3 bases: TGCGCCACACGGGACGCATCTTTTCAAGAGACCCAGTACTTC. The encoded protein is CATRDASFQETQYF.

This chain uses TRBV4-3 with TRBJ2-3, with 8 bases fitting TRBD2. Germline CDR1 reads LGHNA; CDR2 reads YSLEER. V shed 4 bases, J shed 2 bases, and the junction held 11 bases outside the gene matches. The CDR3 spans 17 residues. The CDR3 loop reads CASSLAGGLGDTDTQYF. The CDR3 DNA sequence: TGCGCCAGCAGCCTCGCGGGGGGCTTGGGGGACACAGATACGCAGTATTTT.

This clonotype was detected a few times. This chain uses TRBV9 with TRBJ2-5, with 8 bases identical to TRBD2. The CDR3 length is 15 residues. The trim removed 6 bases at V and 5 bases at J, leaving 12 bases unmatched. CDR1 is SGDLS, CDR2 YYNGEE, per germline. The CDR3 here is CASTWSGGSGETQYF. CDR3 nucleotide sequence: TGTGCCAGCACCTGGAGCGGGGGTTCAGGGGAGACCCAGTACTTC.

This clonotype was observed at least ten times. The CDR3 DNA reads TGTGCCAGCAGCTTAGCGCTGGGACCTGGGACCCAGTACTTC. Translated, it gives CASSLALGPGTQYF. The chain has TRBV7-6 and TRBJ2-5; D possibly matches TRBD1 or TRBD2 (5 bases each). Germline V CDR1 and CDR2: SGHVS, FNYEAQ. This CDR3 has 14 amino acids. The V end was cut by 0 bases, the J end by 7 bases, with 12 bases between.

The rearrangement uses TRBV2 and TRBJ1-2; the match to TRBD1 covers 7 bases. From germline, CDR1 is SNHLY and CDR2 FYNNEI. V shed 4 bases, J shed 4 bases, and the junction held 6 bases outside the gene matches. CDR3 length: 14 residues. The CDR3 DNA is TGTGCCAGCAGTGGCCAGGGACAGACCTATGGCTACACCTTC. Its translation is CASSGQGQTYGYTF.

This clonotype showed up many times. The CDR3, as DNA: TGTGCCAGCAGCGCCTGGGGGACGGGAGATGAGCAGTTCTTC. Its translation is CASSAWGTGDEQFF. J is TRBJ2-1 and V is TRBV9, with D possibly TRBD2 on 6 matching bases. This CDR3 spans 14 amino acids. V shed 3 bases and J shed 8 bases, with 15 bases lying between them. Germline lookup yields CDR1 SGDLS and CDR2 YYNGEE.

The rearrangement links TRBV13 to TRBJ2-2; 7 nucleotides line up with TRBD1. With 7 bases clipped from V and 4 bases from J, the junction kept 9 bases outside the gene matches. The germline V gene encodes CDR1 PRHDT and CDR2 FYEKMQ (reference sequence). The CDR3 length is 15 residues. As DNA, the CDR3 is TGTGCCAGCACCAAGGGGGCCCCGGGCACCGGGGAGCTGTTTTTT. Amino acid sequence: CASTKGAPGTGELFF. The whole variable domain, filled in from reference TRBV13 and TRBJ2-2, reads AAGVIQSPRHLIKEKRETATLKCYPIPRHDTVYWYQQGPGQDPQFLISFYEKMQSDKGSIPDRFSAQQFSDYHSELNMSSLELGDSALYFCASTKGAPGTGELFFGEGSRLTVL.

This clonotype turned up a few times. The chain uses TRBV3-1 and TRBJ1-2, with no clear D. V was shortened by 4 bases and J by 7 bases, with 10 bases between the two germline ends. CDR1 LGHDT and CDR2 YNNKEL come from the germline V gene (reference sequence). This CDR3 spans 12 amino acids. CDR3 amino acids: CASSPYGGGYTF. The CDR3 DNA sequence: TGTGCCAGCAGCCCCTACGGCGGTGGCTACACCTTC.

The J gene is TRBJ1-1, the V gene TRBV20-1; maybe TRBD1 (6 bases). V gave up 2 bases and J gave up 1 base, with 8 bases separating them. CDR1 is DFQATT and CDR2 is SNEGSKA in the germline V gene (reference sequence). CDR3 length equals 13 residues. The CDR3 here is CSARIQGNTEAFF. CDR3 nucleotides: TGCAGTGCTAGAATACAGGGGAACACTGAAGCTTTCTTT.

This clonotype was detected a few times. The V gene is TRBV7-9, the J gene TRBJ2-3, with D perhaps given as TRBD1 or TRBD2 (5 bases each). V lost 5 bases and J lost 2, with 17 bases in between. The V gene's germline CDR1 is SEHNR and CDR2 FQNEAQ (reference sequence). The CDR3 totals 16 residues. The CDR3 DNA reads TGTGCCAGCAGCGCCACCCCGGGGCTCAACACAGATACGCAGTATTTT. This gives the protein CASSATPGLNTDTQYF.